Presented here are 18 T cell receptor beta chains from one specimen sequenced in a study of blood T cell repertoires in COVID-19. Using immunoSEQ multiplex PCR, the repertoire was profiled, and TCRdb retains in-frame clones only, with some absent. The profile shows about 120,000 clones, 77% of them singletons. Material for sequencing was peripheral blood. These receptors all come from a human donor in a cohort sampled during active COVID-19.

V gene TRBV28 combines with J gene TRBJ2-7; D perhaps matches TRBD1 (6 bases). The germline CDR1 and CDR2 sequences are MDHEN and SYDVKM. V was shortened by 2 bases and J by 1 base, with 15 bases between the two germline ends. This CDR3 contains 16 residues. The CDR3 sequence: CASSLVGQGWSYEQYF. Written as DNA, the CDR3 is TGTGCCAGCAGTTTAGTAGGCCAGGGGTGGTCCTACGAGCAGTACTTC.

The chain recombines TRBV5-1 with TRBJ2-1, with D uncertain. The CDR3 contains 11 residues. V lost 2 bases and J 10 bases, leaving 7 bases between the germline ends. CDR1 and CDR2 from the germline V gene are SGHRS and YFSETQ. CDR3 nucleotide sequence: TGCGCCAGCAGCTTAGGAGTAGAGCAGTTCTTC. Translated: CASSLGVEQFF.

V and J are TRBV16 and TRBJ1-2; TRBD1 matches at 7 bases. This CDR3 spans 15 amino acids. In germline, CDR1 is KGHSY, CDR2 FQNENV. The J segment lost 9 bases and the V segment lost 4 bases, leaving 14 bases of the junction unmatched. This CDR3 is CASSLPTGSLRSYTF. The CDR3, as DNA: TGTGCCAGCAGCCTACCGACAGGGTCGTTAAGGAGCTACACCTTC.

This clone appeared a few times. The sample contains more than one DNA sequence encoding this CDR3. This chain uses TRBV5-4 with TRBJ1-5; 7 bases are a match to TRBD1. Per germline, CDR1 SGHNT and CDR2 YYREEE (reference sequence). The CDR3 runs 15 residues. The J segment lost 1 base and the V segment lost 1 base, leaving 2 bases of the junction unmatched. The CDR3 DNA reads TGTGCCAGCAGCTTGACAGGGGACAGCAATCAGCCCCAGCATTTT. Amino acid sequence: CASSLTGDSNQPQHF.

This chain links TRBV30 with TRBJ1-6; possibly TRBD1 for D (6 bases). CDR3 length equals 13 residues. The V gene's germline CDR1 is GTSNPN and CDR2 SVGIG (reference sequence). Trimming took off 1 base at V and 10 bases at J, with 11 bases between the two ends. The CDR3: CAWSDRAPSPLHF. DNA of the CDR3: TGTGCCTGGAGTGACAGGGCGCCATCACCCCTCCACTTT.

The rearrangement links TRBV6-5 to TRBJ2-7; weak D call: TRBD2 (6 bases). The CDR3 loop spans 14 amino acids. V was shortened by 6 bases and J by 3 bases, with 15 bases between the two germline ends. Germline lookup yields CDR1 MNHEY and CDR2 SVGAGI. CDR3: CASRPLTGVYEQYF. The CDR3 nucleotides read TGTGCCAGCAGACCCCTAACGGGAGTCTACGAGCAGTACTTC.

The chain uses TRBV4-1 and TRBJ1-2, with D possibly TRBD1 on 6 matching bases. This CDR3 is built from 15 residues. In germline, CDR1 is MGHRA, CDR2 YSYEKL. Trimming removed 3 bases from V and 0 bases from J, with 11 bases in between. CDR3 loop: CASSHQQGSNYGYTF. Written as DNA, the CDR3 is TGCGCCAGCAGCCACCAACAGGGCTCTAACTATGGCTACACCTTC.

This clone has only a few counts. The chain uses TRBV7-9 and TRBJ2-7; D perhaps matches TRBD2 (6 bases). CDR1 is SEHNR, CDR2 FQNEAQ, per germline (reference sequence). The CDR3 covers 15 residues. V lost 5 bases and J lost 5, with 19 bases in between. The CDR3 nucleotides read TGTGCCAGCAGCCCCCCCCAAGGAGGGCTGCACGAGCAGTACTTC. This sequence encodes CASSPPQGGLHEQYF.

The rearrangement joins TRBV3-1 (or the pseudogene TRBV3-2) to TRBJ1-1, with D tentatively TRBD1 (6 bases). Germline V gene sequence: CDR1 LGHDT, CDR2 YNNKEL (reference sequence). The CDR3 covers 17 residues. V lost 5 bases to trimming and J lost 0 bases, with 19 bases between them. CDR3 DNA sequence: TGTGCCAGCAGCGGAGCAGCCGGCAGGGACATGAACACTGAAGCTTTCTTT. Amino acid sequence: CASSGAAGRDMNTEAFF.

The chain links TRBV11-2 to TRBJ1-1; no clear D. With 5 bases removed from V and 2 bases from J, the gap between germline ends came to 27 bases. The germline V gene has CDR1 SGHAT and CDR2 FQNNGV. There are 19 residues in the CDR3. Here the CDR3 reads CASSPFSPDQAGFNTEAFF. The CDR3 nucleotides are TGTGCCAGCAGCCCCTTTTCCCCTGACCAGGCAGGTTTTAACACTGAAGCTTTCTTT.

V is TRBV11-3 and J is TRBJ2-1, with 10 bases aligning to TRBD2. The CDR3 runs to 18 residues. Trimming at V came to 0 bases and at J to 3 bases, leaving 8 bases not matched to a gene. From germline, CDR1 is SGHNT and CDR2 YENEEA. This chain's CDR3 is CASSLDFASGSGYNEQFF. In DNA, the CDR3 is TGTGCCAGCAGCTTAGATTTTGCTAGCGGGAGTGGCTACAATGAGCAGTTCTTC.

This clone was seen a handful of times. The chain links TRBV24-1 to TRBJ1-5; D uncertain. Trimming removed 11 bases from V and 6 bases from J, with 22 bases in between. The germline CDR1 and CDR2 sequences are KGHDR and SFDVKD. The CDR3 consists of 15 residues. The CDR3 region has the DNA TGTGCCAAACTCCGGGATGGTTTTGATTTTCAGCCCCAGCATTTT. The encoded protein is CAKLRDGFDFQPQHF.

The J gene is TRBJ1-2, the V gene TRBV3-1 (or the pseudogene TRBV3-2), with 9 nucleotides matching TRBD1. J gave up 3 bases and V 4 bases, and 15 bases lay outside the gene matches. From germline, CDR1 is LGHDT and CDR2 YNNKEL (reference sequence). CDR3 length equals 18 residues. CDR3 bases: TGTGCCAGCAGCCCCCTCGAGGGGACAGGGCGGGAGTACTATGGCTACACCTTC. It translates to CASSPLEGTGREYYGYTF.

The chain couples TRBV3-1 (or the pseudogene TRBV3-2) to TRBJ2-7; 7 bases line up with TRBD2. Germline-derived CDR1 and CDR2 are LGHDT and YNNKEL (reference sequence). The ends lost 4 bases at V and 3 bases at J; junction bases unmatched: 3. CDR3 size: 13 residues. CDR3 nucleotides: TGTGCCAGCAGCCTCGGGACTATCTACGAGCAGTACTTC. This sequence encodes CASSLGTIYEQYF.

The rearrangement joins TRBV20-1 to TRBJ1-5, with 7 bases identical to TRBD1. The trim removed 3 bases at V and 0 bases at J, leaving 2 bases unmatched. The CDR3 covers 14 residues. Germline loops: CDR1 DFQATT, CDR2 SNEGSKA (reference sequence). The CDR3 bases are TGCAGTGCTAGTGGGGACAGTAGCAATCAGCCCCAGCATTTT. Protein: CSASGDSSNQPQHF.

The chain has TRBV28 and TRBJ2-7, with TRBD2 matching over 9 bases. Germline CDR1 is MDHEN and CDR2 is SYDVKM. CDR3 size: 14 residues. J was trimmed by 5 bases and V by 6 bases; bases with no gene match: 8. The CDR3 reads CASRSLAGPHEQYF. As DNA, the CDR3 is TGTGCCAGCAGATCTCTAGCGGGACCCCACGAGCAGTACTTC.

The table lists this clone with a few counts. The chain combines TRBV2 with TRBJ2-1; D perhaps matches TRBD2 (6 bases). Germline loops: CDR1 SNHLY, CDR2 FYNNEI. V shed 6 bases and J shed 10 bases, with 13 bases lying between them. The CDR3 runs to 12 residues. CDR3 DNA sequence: TGTGCCAGCAGCGCGGGACCCTCAGAGCAGTTCTTC. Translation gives CASSAGPSEQFF.

The CDR3 DNA reads TGTGCCAGCAGCCTCCGACTAGCCAGCTCCTACGAGCAGTACTTC. Its translation is CASSLRLASSYEQYF. The rearrangement links TRBV11-1 to TRBJ2-7, with 7 positions matching TRBD2. In germline, CDR1 is SGHAT, CDR2 FQDESV (reference sequence). CDR3 length equals 15 residues. The V segment lost 5 bases and the J segment 0 bases; nucleotides outside the gene matches: 7.